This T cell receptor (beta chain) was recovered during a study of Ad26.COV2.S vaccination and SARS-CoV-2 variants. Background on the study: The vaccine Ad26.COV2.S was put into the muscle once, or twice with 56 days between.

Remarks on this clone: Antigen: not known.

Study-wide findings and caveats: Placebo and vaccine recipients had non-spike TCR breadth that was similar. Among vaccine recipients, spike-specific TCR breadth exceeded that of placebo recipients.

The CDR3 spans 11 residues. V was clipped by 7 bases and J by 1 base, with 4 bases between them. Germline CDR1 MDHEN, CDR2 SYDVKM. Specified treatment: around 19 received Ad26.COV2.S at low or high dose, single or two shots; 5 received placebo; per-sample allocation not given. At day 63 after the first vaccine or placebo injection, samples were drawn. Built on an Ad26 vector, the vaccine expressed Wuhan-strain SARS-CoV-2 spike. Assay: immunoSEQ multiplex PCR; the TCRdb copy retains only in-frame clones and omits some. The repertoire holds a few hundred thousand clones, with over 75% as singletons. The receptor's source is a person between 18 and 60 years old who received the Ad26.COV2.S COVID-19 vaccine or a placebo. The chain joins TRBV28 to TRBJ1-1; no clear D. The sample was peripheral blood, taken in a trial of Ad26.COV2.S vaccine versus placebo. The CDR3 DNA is TGTGCCAGCACGCAGAACACTGAAGCTTTCTTT. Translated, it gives CASTQNTEAFF.